This is a list of T cell receptor beta chains from one sample in a study of OX40 agonist ivuxolimab in advanced cancers. The repertoire was sequenced with immunoSEQ multiplex PCR; TCRdb's copy has only in-frame clones and lacks some. The data contain 70,000 to 95,000 clones, around 91% of them seen just once; the ten biggest clones take up under 0.35%. The starting material was CD4+ or CD8+ T cells sorted from blood, obtained in a trial of the OX40 agonist ivuxolimab. Receptors originate from an adult with an advanced solid tumor such as melanoma, head and neck, liver or kidney cancer. Both conserved end residues are part of each CDR3. A D gene is named only where the DNA matches it firmly. Rows give clone size only sometimes, using once, few, many, or a class for an expanded clone.

V gene	J gene	clone size	D gene	CDR3 protein	CDR3 DNA
TRBV30	TRBJ1-1	-	-	CAWSFLPRYTEAFF	TGTGCCTGGAGCTTCCTCCCAAGGTACACTGAAGCTTTCTTT
TRBV5-1	TRBJ2-5	-	-	CASSLGAGQETQYF	TGCGCCAGCAGCTTGGGGGCGGGACAAGAGACCCAGTACTTC
TRBV5-6	TRBJ1-2	-	TRBD1	CASSPTFDRAVYGYTF	TGTGCCAGCAGCCCCACTTTCGACAGGGCGGTATATGGCTACACCTTC
TRBV11-2	TRBJ1-5	-	-	CASSLGSNNQPQHF	TGTGCCAGCAGCTTAGGGTCTAACAATCAGCCCCAGCATTTT
TRBV19	TRBJ1-4	-	-	CASSTEGLINEKLFF	TGTGCCAGTAGTACGGAGGGACTAATTAATGAAAAACTGTTTTTT
TRBV18	TRBJ2-1	-	TRBD1	CASSPKGAESQFF	TGTGCCAGCTCACCGAAGGGGGCGGAGTCGCAGTTCTTC
TRBV5-1	TRBJ1-1	-	TRBD1	CASRPQGFATEAFF	TGCGCCAGCAGACCACAGGGGTTTGCCACTGAAGCTTTCTTT
TRBV19	TRBJ2-1	-	-	CASSIGQPPLNEQFF	TGTGCCAGTAGTATCGGTCAGCCCCCTCTCAATGAGCAGTTCTTC
TRBV2	TRBJ1-6	once	TRBD1	CASGDQSGGRYSPLHF	TGTGCCAGCGGCGACCAGTCAGGGGGCAGGTATTCACCCCTCCACTTT
TRBV7-7	TRBJ1-3	-	-	CASSLGPGQSGNTIYF	TGTGCTAGCAGCTTAGGCCCAGGCCAGTCTGGAAACACCATATATTTT
TRBV10-1	TRBJ2-2	-	-	CASSEGTGKIGELFF	TGCGCCAGCAGTGAGGGTACAGGGAAGATCGGGGAGCTGTTTTTT
TRBV27	TRBJ1-2	-	-	CASSLNRYYGYTF	TGTGCCAGCAGTTTGAACAGGTACTATGGCTACACCTTC
TRBV28	TRBJ1-1	-	TRBD1	CASGGTGEGNTEAFF	TGTGCCAGCGGAGGGACAGGGGAGGGGAACACTGAAGCTTTCTTT
TRBV19	TRBJ1-1	-	-	CASTRSGLRDTEAFF	TGTGCCAGTACCAGATCAGGGCTACGGGACACTGAAGCTTTCTTT
TRBV6-6	TRBJ1-1	few	TRBD1	CASSSGQITEAFF	TGTGCCAGCAGTTCGGGACAGATCACTGAAGCTTTCTTT
TRBV6-1	TRBJ1-1	-	TRBD1	CASRGDRGSNTEAFF	TGTGCCAGCAGAGGCGACAGGGGTTCGAACACTGAAGCTTTCTTT
TRBV7-9	TRBJ1-1	-	-	CASSLSGTYNTEAFF	TGTGCCAGCAGCTTATCTGGGACATATAACACTGAAGCTTTCTTT
TRBV30	TRBJ2-7	-	TRBD1	CAWRSRDRVSYEQYF	TGTGCCTGGAGATCCCGGGACAGGGTCTCCTACGAGCAGTACTTC
TRBV19	TRBJ1-2	few	TRBD1	CASTFPYRDRMYYTF	TGTGCCAGTACCTTCCCGTACCGGGACAGGATGTACTACACCTTC
TRBV4-1	TRBJ1-4	-	TRBD1	CASSRDAGTALEKLFF	TGCGCCAGCAGCCGCGACGCCGGGACAGCCCTTGAAAAACTGTTTTTT
TRBV18	TRBJ2-7	-	-	CASSPPSYYEQYF	TGTGCCAGCTCACCCCCGTCGTACTACGAGCAGTACTTC
TRBV19	TRBJ1-1	-	TRBD1	CASSIDGTTGGLGMDTEAFF	TGTGCCAGTAGTATAGATGGAACGACAGGGGGCCTGGGGATGGACACTGAAGCTTTCTTT
TRBV19	TRBJ2-6	-	-	CASATGSYSGANVLTF	TGTGCCAGCGCTACAGGGTCTTACTCTGGGGCCAACGTCCTGACTTTC
TRBV18	TRBJ1-5	-	-	CASSPAENQPQHF	TGTGCCAGCTCACCTGCGGAAAATCAGCCCCAGCATTTT